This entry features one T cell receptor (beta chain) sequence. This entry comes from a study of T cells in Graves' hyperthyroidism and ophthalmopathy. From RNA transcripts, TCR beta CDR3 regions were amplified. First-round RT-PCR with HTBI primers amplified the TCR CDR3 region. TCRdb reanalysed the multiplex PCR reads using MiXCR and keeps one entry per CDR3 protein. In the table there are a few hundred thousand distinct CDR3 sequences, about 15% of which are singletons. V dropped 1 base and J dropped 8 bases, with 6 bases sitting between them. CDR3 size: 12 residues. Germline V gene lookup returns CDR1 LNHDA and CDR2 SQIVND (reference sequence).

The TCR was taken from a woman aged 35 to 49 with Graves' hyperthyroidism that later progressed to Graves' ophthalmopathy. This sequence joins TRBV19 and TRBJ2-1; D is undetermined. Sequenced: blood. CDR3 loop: CASSIVRDEQFF. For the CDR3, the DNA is TGTGCCAGTAGTATAGTCCGCGATGAGCAGTTCTTC.